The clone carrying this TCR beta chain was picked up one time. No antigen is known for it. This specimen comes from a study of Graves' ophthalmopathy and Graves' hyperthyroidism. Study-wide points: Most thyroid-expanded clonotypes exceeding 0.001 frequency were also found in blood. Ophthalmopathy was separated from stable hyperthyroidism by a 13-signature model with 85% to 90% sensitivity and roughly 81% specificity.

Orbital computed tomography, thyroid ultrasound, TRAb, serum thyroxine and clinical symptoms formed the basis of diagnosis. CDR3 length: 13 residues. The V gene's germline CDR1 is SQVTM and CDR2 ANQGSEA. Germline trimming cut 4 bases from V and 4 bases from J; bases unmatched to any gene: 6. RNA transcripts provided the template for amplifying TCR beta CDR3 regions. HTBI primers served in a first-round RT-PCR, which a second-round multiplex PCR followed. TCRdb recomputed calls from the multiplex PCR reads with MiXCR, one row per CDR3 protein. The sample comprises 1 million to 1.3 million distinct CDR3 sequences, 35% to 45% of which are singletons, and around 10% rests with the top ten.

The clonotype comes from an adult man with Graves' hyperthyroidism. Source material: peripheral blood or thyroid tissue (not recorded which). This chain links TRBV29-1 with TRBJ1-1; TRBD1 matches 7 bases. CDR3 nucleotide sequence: TGCAGCGTTGTGGAGGGGGCGAGCACTGAAGCTTTCTTT. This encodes CSVVEGASTEAFF. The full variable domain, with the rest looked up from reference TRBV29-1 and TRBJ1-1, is SAVISQKPSRDICQRGTSLTIQCQVDSQVTMMFWYRQQPGQSLTLIATANQGSEATYESGFVIDKFPISRPNLTFSTLTVSNMSPEDSSIYLCSVVEGASTEAFFGQGTRLTVV.